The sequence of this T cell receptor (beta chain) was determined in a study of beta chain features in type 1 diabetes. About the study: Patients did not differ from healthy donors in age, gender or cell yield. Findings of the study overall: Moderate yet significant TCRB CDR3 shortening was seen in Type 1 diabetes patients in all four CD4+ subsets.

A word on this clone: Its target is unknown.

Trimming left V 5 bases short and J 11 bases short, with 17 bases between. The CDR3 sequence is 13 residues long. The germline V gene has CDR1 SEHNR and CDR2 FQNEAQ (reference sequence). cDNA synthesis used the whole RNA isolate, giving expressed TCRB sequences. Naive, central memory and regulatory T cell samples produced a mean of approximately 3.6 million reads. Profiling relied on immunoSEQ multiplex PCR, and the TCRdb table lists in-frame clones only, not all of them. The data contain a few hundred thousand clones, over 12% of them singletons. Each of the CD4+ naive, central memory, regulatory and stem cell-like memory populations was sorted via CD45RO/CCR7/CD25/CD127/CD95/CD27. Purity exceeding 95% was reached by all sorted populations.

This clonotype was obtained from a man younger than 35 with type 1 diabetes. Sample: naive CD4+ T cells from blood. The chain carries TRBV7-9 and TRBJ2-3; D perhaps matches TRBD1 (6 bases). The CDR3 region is CASSPGNRVEQYF. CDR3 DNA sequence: TGTGCCAGCAGCCCCGGCAACAGGGTGGAGCAGTATTTT.